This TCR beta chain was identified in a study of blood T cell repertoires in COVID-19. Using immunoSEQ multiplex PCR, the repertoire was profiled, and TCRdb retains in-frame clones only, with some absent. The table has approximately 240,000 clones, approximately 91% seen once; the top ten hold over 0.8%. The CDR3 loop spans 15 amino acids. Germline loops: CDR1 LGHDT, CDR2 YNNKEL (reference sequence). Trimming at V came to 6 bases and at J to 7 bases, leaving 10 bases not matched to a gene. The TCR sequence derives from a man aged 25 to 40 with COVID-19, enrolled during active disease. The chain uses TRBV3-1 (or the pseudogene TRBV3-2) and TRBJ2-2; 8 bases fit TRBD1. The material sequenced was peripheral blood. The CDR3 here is CASSPQGAHNGELFF. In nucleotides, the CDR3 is TGTGCCAGCAGTCCCCAGGGGGCGCATAACGGGGAGCTGTTTTTT.